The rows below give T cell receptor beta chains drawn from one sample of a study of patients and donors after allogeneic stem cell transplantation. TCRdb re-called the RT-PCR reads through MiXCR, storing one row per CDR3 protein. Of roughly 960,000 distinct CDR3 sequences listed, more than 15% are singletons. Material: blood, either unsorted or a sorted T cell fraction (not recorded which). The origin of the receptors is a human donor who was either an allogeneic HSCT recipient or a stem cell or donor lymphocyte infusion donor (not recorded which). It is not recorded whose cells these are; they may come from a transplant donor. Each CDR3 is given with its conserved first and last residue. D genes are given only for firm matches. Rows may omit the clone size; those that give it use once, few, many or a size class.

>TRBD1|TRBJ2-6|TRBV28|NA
CASSLTVGQGSGANVLTF
TGTGCCAGCAGTTTAACTGTCGGACAGGGCTCTGGGGCCAACGTCCTGACTTTC
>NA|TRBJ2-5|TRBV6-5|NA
CASSYSIGPRPLQETQYF
TGTGCCAGCAGTTACTCGATTGGCCCCAGGCCACTCCAAGAGACCCAGTACTTC
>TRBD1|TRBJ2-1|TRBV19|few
CASRDPQGALREQFF
TGTGCCAGTAGGGACCCACAGGGGGCTCTTCGAGAGCAGTTCTTC
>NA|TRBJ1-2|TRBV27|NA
CASSLSPVNYGYTF
TGTGCCAGCAGTTTAAGTCCGGTTAACTATGGCTACACCTTC
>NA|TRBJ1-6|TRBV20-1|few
CSARQDRNNSPLHF
TGCAGTGCTAGACAAGACAGAAATAATTCACCCCTCCACTTT
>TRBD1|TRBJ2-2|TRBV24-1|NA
CATSGDRPSSNTGELFF
TGTGCCACCAGTGGGGACAGGCCGTCTTCGAACACCGGGGAGCTGTTTTTT
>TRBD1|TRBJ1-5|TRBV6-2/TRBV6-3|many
CASSRQGGQGWPQHF
TGTGCCAGCAGCCGACAGGGCGGTCAGGGGTGGCCCCAGCATTTT
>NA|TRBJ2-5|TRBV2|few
CASHGDITETQYF
TGTGCCAGCCACGGAGACATTACGGAGACCCAGTACTTC
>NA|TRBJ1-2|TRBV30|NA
CAWSGPDYGYTF
TGTGCCTGGAGTGGTCCCGACTATGGCTACACCTTC
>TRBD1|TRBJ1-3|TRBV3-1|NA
CASSPGQGAGFGNTIYF
TGTGCCAGCAGCCCTGGACAGGGGGCTGGTTTTGGGAACACCATATATTTT
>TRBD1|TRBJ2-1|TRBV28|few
CASSSTGGTEQFF
TGTGCCAGCAGTTCTACAGGGGGCACTGAGCAGTTCTTC
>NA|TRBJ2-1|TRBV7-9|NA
CASSLGTPKYNEQFF
TGTGCCAGCAGCTTAGGGACTCCAAAATACAATGAGCAGTTCTTC
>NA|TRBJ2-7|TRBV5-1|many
CASSLSRYEQYF
TGCGCCAGCAGCTTGAGCCGTTACGAGCAGTACTTC
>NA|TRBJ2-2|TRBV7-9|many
CASSLAGSNTGELFF
TGTGCCAGCAGCTTAGCGGGATCGAACACCGGGGAGCTGTTTTTT
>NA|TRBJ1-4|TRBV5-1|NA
CASSLDPRTELNEKLFF
TGCGCCAGCAGCTTGGACCCCCGGACGGAGTTGAATGAAAAACTGTTTTTT
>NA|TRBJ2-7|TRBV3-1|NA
CASSKIQGAYEQYF
TGTGCCAGCAGCAAAATACAGGGCGCCTACGAGCAGTACTTC